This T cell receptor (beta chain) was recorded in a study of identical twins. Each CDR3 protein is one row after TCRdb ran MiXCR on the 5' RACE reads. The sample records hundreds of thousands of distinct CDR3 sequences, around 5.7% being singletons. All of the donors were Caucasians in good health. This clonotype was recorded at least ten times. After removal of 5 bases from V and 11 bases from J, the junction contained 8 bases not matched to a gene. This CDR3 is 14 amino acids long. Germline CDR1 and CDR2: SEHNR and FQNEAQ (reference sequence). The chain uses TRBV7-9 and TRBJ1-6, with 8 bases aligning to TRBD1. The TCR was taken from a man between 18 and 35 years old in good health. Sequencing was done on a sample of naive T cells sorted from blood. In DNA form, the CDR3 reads TGTGCCAGCAGCAGTGGACAGGGAGGAGCACCCCTCCACTTT. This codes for CASSSGQGGAPLHF. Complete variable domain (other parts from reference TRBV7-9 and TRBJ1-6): DTGVSQNPRHKITKRGQNVTFRCDPISEHNRLYWYRQTLGQGPEFLTYFQNEAQLEKSRLLSDRFSAERPKGSFSTLEIQRTEQGDSAMYLCASSSGQGGAPLHFGNGTRLTVT.